Listed here are 9 T cell receptor beta chains from one sample, sequenced in a study of memory CD4+ T cells and cytomegalovirus serostatus. Assay: immunoSEQ multiplex PCR; the TCRdb copy retains only in-frame clones and omits some. Here the sample spans some 48,000 clones, roughly 78% being singletons. The sort gate was single viable CD3+CD4+CD8-CD45RO+ cells for memory CD4+ T cells. The specimen was memory CD4+ T cells from blood. The receptors stem from an adult in good health and CMV-seronegative.

V usage is TRBV28 and J usage is TRBJ2-7; D call uncertain. This CDR3 has 14 amino acids. The germline CDR1 and CDR2 sequences are MDHEN and SYDVKM. The V end was cut by 2 bases, the J end by 0 bases, with 8 bases between. The CDR3 region is CASSLPDVSYEQYF. The DNA for the CDR3 is TGTGCCAGCAGTTTACCGGACGTCTCCTACGAGCAGTACTTC. Full variable domain (rest looked up from reference TRBV28 and TRBJ2-7): DVKVTQSSRYLVKRTGEKVFLECVQDMDHENMFWYRQDPGLGLRLIYFSYDVKMKEKGDIPEGYSVSREKKERFSLILESASTNQTSMYLCASSLPDVSYEQYFGPGTRLTVT.

This sequence joins TRBV18 and TRBJ2-2; D may be TRBD1 (6 bases). Per germline, CDR1 KGHSH and CDR2 LQKENI. The CDR3 length is 16 residues. Trimming stripped 2 bases from V and 5 bases from J, with 15 bases between. CDR3 bases: TGTGCCAGCTCACCAAGGTCACAGGGACCGACCGGGGAGCTGTTTTTT. This gives the protein CASSPRSQGPTGELFF.

The rearrangement links TRBV7-2 to TRBJ2-1, with 8 bases fitting TRBD2. Looked up from germline, CDR1 is SGHTA and CDR2 is FQGNSA. This CDR3 has 16 amino acids. V dropped 5 bases and J dropped 3; count of bases not matched to a gene: 9. DNA of the CDR3: TGTGCCAGCAGCCCGGGACTAGGATCGAGCTACAATGAGCAGTTCTTC. Residues: CASSPGLGSSYNEQFF.

This chain links TRBV28 with TRBJ1-1; D not certain. The germline CDR1 and CDR2 sequences are MDHEN and SYDVKM. V was clipped by 11 bases and J by 11 bases, with 9 bases between them. The CDR3 consists of 8 residues. The CDR3 DNA is TGTGCCGGACTCTGGGCTTTCTTT. Translation: CAGLWAFF.

On this clone itself: Different DNA sequences within this sample yield the same CDR3. The chain has TRBV7-2 and TRBJ2-5; D possibly corresponds to TRBD2 (7 bases). CDR3 length: 14 amino acids. V was trimmed by 0 bases and J by 4 bases, leaving 9 bases between them. Germline loops: CDR1 SGHTA, CDR2 FQGNSA. CDR3 sequence: CASSLAGGGETQYF. CDR3 sequence (DNA): TGTGCCAGCAGCTTAGCGGGAGGGGGAGAGACCCAGTACTTC. The variable domain in full, completed from reference TRBV7-2 and TRBJ2-5, reads GAGVSQSPSNKVTEKGKDVELRCDPISGHTALYWYRQSLGQGLEFLIYFQGNSAPDKSGLPSDRFSAERTGGSVSTLTIQRTQQEDSAVYLCASSLAGGGETQYFGPGTRLLVL.

CDR3 nucleotide sequence: TGTGCCAGCAGCCCCAGCGGGGGGCGCACTGAAGCTTTCTTT. Encoded protein: CASSPSGGRTEAFF. This chain connects TRBV7-9 to TRBJ1-1, with a possible D match to TRBD1 (6 bases). The CDR3 contains 14 residues. CDR1 is SEHNR, CDR2 FQNEAQ, per germline (reference sequence). Trimming took 5 bases from V and 4 from J, leaving 14 bases between them.

This clone was seen a handful of times. The chain combines TRBV5-1 with TRBJ2-3; D perhaps matches TRBD1 (6 bases). V shed 0 bases and J shed 0 bases, with 11 bases lying between them. The CDR3 totals 16 residues. The V gene's germline CDR1 is SGHRS and CDR2 YFSETQ. The CDR3 sequence is CASSLVLGASTDTQYF. CDR3 in DNA: TGCGCCAGCAGCTTGGTCCTGGGGGCTAGCACAGATACGCAGTATTTT.

This clone appeared once. The rearrangement links TRBV30 to TRBJ1-6; 10 bases fit TRBD1. Germline V gives CDR1 GTSNPN, CDR2 SVGIG (reference sequence). V was pared by 2 bases and J by 7 bases, with 5 bases of the junction left unmatched. This CDR3 contains 15 residues. DNA for the CDR3: TGTGCCTGGAGTCCTACGACAGGGGGCAATTCACCCCTCCACTTT. Its protein product is CAWSPTTGGNSPLHF.

The gene calls are TRBV7-3 and TRBJ2-2; maybe TRBD2 (5 bases). The V end was cut by 4 bases, the J end by 6 bases, with 9 bases between. Germline CDR1 is SGHTA and CDR2 is FQGTGA. The CDR3 runs 13 residues. The CDR3 DNA reads TGTGCCAGCAGCTCCGCGGGTGCCGGGGAGCTGTTTTTT. Translated: CASSSAGAGELFF. Full variable domain (remainder filled in from reference TRBV7-3 and TRBJ2-2): GAGVSQTPSNKVTEKGKYVELRCDPISGHTALYWYRQSLGQGPEFLIYFQGTGAADDSGLPNDRFFAVRPEGSVSTLKIQRTERGDSAVYLCASSSAGAGELFFGEGSRLTVL.